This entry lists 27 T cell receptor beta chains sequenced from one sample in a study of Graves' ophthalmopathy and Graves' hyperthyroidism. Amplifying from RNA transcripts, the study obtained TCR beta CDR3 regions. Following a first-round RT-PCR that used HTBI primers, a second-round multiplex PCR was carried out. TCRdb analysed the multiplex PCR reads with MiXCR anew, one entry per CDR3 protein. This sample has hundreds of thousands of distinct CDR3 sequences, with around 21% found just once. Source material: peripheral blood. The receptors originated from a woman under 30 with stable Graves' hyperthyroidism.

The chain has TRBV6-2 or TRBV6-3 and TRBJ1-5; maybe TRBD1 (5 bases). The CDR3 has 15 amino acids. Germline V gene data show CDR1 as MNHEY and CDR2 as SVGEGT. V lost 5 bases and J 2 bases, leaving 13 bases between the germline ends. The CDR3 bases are TGTGCCAGCAGTCGACGGAGGGGTGGCAATCAGCCCCAGCATTTT. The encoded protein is CASSRRRGGNQPQHF.

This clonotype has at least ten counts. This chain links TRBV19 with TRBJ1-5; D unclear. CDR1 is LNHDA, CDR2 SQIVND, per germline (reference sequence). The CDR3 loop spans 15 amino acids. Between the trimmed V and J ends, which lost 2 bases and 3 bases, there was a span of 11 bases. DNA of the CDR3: TGTGCCAGTAGTATAAGAGAAGGGATCAATCAGCCCCAGCATTTT. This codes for CASSIREGINQPQHF.

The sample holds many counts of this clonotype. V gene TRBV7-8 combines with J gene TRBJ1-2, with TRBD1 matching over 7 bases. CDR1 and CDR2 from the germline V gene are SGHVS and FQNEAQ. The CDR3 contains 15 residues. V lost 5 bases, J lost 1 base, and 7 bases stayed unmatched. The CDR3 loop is CASSPRRDSNYGYTF. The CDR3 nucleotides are TGTGCCAGCAGCCCACGTAGGGACAGTAACTATGGCTACACCTTC.

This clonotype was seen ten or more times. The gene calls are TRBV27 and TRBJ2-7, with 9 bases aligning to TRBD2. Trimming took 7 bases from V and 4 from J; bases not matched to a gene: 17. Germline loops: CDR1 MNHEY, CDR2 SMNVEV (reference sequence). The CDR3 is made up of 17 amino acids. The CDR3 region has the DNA TGTGCCAGCAAACGGGTAGCGGGAGTGAGGATGGGGTACGAGCAGTACTTC. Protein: CASKRVAGVRMGYEQYF.

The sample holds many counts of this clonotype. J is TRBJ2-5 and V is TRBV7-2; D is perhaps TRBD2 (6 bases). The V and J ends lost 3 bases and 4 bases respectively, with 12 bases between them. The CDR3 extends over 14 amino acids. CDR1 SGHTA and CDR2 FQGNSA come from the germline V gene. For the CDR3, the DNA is TGTGCCAGCAGCTTTATATCAGCGGGAGAGACCCAGTACTTC. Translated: CASSFISAGETQYF.

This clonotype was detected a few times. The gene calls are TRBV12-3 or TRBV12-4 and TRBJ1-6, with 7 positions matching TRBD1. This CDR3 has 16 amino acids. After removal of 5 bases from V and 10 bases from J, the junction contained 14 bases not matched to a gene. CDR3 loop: CASSPIHRGARSPLHF. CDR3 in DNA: TGTGCCAGCAGTCCGATCCACAGGGGAGCCAGATCACCCCTCCACTTT.

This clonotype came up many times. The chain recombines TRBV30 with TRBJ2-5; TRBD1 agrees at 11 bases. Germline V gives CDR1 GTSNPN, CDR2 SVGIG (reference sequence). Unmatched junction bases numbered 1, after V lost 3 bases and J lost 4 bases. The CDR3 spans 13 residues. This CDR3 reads CAWRDRGRETQYF. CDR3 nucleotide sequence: TGTGCCTGGAGGGACAGGGGGCGAGAGACCCAGTACTTC. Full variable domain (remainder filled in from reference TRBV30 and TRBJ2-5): SQTIHQWPATLVQPVGSPLSLECTVEGTSNPNLYWYRQAAGRGLQLLFYSVGIGQISSEVPQNLSASRPQDRQFILSSKKLLLSDSGFYLCAWRDRGRETQYFGPGTRLLVL.

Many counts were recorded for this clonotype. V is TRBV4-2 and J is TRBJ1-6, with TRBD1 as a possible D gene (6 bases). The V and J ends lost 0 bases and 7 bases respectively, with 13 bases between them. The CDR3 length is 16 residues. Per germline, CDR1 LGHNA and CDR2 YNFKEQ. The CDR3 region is CASSQEKGQRNSPLHF. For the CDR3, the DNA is TGTGCCAGCAGCCAAGAGAAAGGACAGCGGAATTCACCCCTCCACTTT.

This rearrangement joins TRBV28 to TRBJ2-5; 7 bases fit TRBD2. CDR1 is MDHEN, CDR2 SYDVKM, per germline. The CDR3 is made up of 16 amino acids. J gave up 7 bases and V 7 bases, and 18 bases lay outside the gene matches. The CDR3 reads CASNGRGGGVVGTQYF. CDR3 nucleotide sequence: TGTGCCAGCAATGGGCGCGGGGGAGGCGTTGTAGGGACCCAGTACTTC. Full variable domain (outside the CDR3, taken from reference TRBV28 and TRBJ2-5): DVKVTQSSRYLVKRTGEKVFLECVQDMDHENMFWYRQDPGLGLRLIYFSYDVKMKEKGDIPEGYSVSREKKERFSLILESASTNQTSMYLCASNGRGGGVVGTQYFGPGTRLLVL.

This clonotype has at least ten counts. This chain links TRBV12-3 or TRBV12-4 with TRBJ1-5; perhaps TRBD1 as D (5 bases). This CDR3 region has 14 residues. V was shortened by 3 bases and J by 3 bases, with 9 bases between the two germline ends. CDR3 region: CASSLGRDNQPQHF. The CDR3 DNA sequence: TGTGCCAGCAGTTTGGGCAGGGACAATCAGCCCCAGCATTTT.

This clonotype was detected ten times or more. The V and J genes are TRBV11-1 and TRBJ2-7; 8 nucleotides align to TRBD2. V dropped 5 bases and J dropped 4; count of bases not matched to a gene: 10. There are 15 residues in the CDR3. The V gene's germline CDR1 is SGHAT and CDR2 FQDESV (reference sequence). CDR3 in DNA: TGTGCCAGCAGCCCTTCGTCTAGCGGGTGGTACGAGCAGTACTTC. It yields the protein CASSPSSSGWYEQYF.

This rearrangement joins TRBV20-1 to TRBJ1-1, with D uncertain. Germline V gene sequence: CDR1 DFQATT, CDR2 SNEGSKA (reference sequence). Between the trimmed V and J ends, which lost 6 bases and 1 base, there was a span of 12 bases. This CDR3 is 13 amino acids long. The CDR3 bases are TGCAGTGCCCCATCGCCCGGGAACACTGAAGCTTTCTTT. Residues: CSAPSPGNTEAFF.

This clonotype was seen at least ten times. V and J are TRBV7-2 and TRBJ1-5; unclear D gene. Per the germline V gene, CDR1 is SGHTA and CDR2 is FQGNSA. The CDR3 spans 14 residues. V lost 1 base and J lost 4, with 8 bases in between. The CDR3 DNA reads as TGTGCCAGCAGCTTAGTTGCTGGGAATCAGCCCCAGCATTTT. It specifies CASSLVAGNQPQHF.

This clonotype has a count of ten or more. CDR3 bases: TGTGCCAGCAGTTACGCGGACAGGGTTGTTGCTGGAGAGACCCAGTACTTC. It encodes CASSYADRVVAGETQYF. This chain connects TRBV6-5 to TRBJ2-5; 8 bases map to TRBD1. V gave up 2 bases and J gave up 4 bases; unmatched junction bases: 12. The germline V gene encodes CDR1 MNHEY and CDR2 SVGAGI. This CDR3 comprises 17 residues.

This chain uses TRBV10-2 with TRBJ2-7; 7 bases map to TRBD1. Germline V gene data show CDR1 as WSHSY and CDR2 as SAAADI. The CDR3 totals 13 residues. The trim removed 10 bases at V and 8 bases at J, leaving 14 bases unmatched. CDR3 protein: CANSFRDSSKQYF. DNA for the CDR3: TGCGCCAATTCGTTTAGGGACAGCTCTAAGCAGTACTTC.

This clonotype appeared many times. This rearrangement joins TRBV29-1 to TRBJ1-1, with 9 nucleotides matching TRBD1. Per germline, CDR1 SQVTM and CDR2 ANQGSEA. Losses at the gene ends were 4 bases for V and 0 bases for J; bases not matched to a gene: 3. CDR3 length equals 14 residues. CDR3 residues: CSVVGDRVNTEAFF. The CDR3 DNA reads TGCAGCGTTGTGGGGGACAGGGTGAACACTGAAGCTTTCTTT.

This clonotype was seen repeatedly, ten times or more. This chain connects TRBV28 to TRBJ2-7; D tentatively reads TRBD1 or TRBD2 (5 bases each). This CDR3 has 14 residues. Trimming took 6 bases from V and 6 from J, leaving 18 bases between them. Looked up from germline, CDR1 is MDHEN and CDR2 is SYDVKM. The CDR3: CASRQTGRLGEQYF. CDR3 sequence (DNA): TGTGCCAGCAGGCAAACGGGACGGCTTGGCGAGCAGTACTTC.

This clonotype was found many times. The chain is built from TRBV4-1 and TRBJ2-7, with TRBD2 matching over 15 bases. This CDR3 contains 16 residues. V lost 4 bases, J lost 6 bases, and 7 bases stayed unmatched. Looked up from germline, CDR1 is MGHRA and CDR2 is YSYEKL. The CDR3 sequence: CASSLRTSGRGGEQYF. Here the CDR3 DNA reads TGCGCCAGCAGCCTCCGGACTAGCGGGAGGGGTGGCGAGCAGTACTTC.

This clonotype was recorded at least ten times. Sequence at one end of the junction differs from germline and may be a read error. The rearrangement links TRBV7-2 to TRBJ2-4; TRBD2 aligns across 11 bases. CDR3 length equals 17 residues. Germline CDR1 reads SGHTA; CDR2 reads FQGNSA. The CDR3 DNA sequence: TGTGCCAGCAGCCAACCCGGACTAGCGGGTGGCAAAAACATTAAGTACTTC. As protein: CASSQPGLAGGKNIKYF.

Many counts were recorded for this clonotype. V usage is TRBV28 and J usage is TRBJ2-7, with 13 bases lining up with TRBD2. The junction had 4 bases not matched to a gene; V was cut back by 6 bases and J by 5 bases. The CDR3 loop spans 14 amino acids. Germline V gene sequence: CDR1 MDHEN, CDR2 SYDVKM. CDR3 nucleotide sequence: TGTGCCAGCAGGAGACTAGCGGGAGGCCACGAGCAGTACTTC. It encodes CASRRLAGGHEQYF.

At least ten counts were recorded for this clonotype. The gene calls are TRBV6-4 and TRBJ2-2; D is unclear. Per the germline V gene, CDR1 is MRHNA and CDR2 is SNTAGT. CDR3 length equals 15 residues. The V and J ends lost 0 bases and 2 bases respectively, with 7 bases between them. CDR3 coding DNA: TGTGCCAGCAGTGACTCATCGACAAACACCGGGGAGCTGTTTTTT. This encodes CASSDSSTNTGELFF.

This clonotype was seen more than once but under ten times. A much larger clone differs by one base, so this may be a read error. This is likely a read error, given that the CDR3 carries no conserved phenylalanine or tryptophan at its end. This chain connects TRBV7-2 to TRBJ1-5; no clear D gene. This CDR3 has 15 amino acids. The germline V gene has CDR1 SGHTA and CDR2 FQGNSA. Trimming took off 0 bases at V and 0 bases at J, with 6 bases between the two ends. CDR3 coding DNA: TGTGCCAGCAGCTTAGCGCACGGTAGCAATCAGCCCCAGCATTTG. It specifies CASSLAHGSNQPQHL.

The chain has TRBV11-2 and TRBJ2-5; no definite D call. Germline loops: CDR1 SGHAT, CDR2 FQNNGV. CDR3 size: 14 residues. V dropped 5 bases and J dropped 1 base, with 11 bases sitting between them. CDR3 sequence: CASSAEGSQETQYF. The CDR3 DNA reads TGTGCCAGCAGCGCTGAAGGCAGCCAAGAGACCCAGTACTTC.

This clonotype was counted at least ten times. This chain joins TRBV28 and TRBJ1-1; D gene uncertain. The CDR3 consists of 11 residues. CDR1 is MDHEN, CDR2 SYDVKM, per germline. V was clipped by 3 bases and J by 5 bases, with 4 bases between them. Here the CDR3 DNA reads TGTGCCAGCAGTTTCCGTACTGAAGCTTTCTTT. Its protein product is CASSFRTEAFF. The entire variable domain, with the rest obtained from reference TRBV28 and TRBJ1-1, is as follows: DVKVTQSSRYLVKRTGEKVFLECVQDMDHENMFWYRQDPGLGLRLIYFSYDVKMKEKGDIPEGYSVSREKKERFSLILESASTNQTSMYLCASSFRTEAFFGQGTRLTVV.

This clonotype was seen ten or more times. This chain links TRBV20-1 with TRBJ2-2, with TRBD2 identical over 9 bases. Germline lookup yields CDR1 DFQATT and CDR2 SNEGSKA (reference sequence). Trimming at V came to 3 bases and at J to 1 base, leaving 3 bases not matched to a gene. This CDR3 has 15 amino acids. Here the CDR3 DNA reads TGCAGTGCTAGGGTTAGCGGGAGGAACACCGGGGAGCTGTTTTTT. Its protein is CSARVSGRNTGELFF.

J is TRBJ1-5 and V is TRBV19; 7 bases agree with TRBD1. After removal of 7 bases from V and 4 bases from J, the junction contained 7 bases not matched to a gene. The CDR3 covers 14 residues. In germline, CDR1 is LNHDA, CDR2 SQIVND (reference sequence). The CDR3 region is CASIRTGLNQPQHF. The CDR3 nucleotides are TGTGCCAGTATTCGGACAGGATTAAATCAGCCCCAGCATTTT.

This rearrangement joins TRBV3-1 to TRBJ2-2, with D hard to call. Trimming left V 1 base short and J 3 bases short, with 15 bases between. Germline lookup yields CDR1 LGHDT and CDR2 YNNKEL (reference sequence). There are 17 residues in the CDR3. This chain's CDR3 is CASSQVWFTRDTGELFF. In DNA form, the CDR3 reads TGTGCCAGCAGCCAAGTTTGGTTTACCAGAGACACCGGGGAGCTGTTTTTT.